The rows below give T cell receptor beta chains drawn from one sample of a study of cytomegalovirus exposure and HLA in healthy donors. Sequencing was performed with immunoSEQ multiplex PCR; in TCRdb, only in-frame clones are kept and a portion is missing. The profile shows over 200,000 clones, more than 75% of them singletons. Source material: PBMCs. The receptor source for this set is a human donor in good health. Both conserved end residues are part of each CDR3. Only some rows state a clone size, as once, few, many or a class for expanded clones.

CDR3aa,abundance,len,j_gene,v_gene
CASSVSRNTGELFF,.,14,TRBJ2-2,TRBV28
CASSQSGSGDEQFF,.,14,TRBJ2-1,TRBV4-1
CASSEREWDEQFF,.,13,TRBJ2-1,TRBV6-4
CASNGQGATEAFF,.,13,TRBJ1-1,TRBV10-3
CASRQENQPQHF,.,12,TRBJ1-5,TRBV28
CASSTSVRTGVSNQPQHF,.,18,TRBJ1-5,TRBV28
CASSQQRTGLGEQYF,.,15,TRBJ2-7,TRBV2
CASNSGRLTDTQYF,once,14,TRBJ2-3,TRBV19
CAWSKGMNTEAFF,.,13,TRBJ1-1,TRBV30
CASSGTGATNYGYTF,.,15,TRBJ1-2,TRBV5-6
CASSPADRGGYEQYF,.,15,.,TRBV19
CASSRRYEKTGNYGYTF,.,17,TRBJ1-2,TRBV11-1
CASSSRLAGGPREQFF,.,16,TRBJ2-1,TRBV4-2
CASSLGGGSNEKLFF,.,15,TRBJ1-4,TRBV7-6
CASSLQGWGTDTQYF,.,15,TRBJ2-3,TRBV27
CASSIRGKNTEAFF,.,14,TRBJ1-1,TRBV7-9
CASSQAAGLGVEETQYF,.,17,TRBJ2-5,TRBV4-2
CASMRPGTGEYEQYF,.,15,TRBJ2-7,TRBV6-1
CAISEQGTDTQYF,.,13,TRBJ2-3,TRBV10-3
CASSSGPPMALQETQYF,.,17,TRBJ2-5,TRBV19
CASSLSGGLSVSSGNTIYF,.,19,TRBJ1-3,TRBV13
CASSLDISYGYTF,.,13,TRBJ1-2,TRBV7-9
CASSNHDRSGELFF,.,14,TRBJ2-2,TRBV9
CSVDGRAGYNEQFF,once,14,TRBJ2-1,TRBV29-1
CAWSVRLGVGQPQHF,.,15,TRBJ1-5,TRBV30
CASSPSGQETQYF,.,13,TRBJ2-5,TRBV7-3
CASSIGVARHEQFF,few,14,TRBJ2-1,TRBV19
CASSWKGPGTEAFF,.,14,TRBJ1-1,TRBV5-6
CASRRQGGSNQPQHF,.,15,TRBJ1-5,TRBV6-5
CASSVALAGVMGETQYF,.,17,TRBJ2-5,TRBV7-2
CASSFLPGYSNQPQHF,.,16,TRBJ1-5,TRBV28
CASSLARRTTTDTQYF,once,16,TRBJ2-3,TRBV5-1
CASSQDRTSVLEQYF,.,15,TRBJ2-7,TRBV14
CASSPPGQGETYF,.,13,TRBJ2-7,TRBV18
CASSLRRVDEAFF,.,13,TRBJ1-1,TRBV11-2
CSVGHPQSYEQYF,.,13,TRBJ2-7,TRBV29-1
CASNREGRTDTQYF,.,14,TRBJ2-3,TRBV27
CASSSRTGLQPQHF,.,14,TRBJ1-5,TRBV7-8
CAVRDSGYTF,.,10,TRBJ1-2,TRBV19
CASSVQGARREKLFF,.,15,TRBJ1-4,TRBV10-2
CASRGLVGSNQPQHF,.,15,TRBJ1-5,TRBV28
CASSRDSSGANVLTF,.,15,TRBJ2-6,TRBV28
CASSPRRSDTQYF,.,13,TRBJ2-3,TRBV6-5
CASSAWTSGPNNEQFF,.,16,TRBJ2-1,TRBV7-2
CASSLDPRLAGDNEQFF,few,17,TRBJ2-1,TRBV5-4
CASSFSGRAYNEQFF,.,15,TRBJ2-1,TRBV5-4
CASSGSTGFGNTIYF,.,15,TRBJ1-3,TRBV7-9
CASSRTGVGNQPQHF,.,15,TRBJ1-5,TRBV27
CASSEGWEGTEAFF,.,14,TRBJ1-1,TRBV6-1
CAWSVTGSNTEAFF,.,14,TRBJ1-1,TRBV30
CASSFYGERPNEQFF,.,15,TRBJ2-1,TRBV5-4
CASSQEYSNYGYTF,.,14,TRBJ1-2,TRBV4-2